These T cell receptor beta chains were read from a single sample in a study of response to subunit inactivated influenza vaccine. Using its own MiXCR run on the RT-PCR reads, TCRdb lists one record per CDR3 protein. The repertoire holds hundreds of thousands of distinct CDR3 sequences, with around 10% as singletons. The same sample was also used in a study of T cells expressing NK-cell markers.

The input for sequencing was PBMCs from blood, taken on the day of vaccination. The receptors come from a man between 45 and 60 years old who received an inactivated influenza vaccine. Each CDR3 is given without its conserved first and last residue. Each record gives: clone size, D gene, J gene, V gene, CDR3 protein. A D gene is named only where the DNA matches it firmly. Some rows mark clone size as missing; the rest say once, few, many or name a class of expanded clone.

abundance: few; d_gene: TRBD1; j_gene: TRBJ1-6; v_gene: TRBV12-3/TRBV12-4; CDR3aa: ASSLTGYDSPLH
abundance: few; d_gene: NA; j_gene: TRBJ2-1; v_gene: TRBV5-1; CDR3aa: ASSWGIESSYNEQF
abundance: NA; d_gene: NA; j_gene: TRBJ2-1; v_gene: TRBV7-3; CDR3aa: ASSLIATGFYNEQF
abundance: NA; d_gene: NA; j_gene: TRBJ2-1; v_gene: TRBV7-9; CDR3aa: ASSFTHTHNEQF
abundance: NA; d_gene: TRBD2; j_gene: TRBJ2-1; v_gene: TRBV6-5; CDR3aa: ASSYSPSGTYNEQF
abundance: NA; d_gene: NA; j_gene: TRBJ2-5; v_gene: TRBV5-1; CDR3aa: ASSFTAPETQY
abundance: NA; d_gene: TRBD1; j_gene: TRBJ2-7; v_gene: TRBV5-1; CDR3aa: ASSWTGSRENYEQY
abundance: many; d_gene: NA; j_gene: TRBJ2-1; v_gene: TRBV12-3/TRBV12-4; CDR3aa: ASSLRANEQF
abundance: NA; d_gene: NA; j_gene: TRBJ1-5; v_gene: TRBV12-3/TRBV12-4; CDR3aa: ASSLARAGKKPQH
abundance: many; d_gene: TRBD2; j_gene: TRBJ2-1; v_gene: TRBV20-1; CDR3aa: SASLRPGLAGRSYNEQF
abundance: few; d_gene: TRBD2; j_gene: TRBJ2-1; v_gene: TRBV7-9; CDR3aa: ASSLVTSSGDNEQF
abundance: few; d_gene: TRBD1; j_gene: TRBJ2-3; v_gene: TRBV29-1; CDR3aa: SAGRDSGTDTQY
abundance: few; d_gene: TRBD1; j_gene: TRBJ2-3; v_gene: TRBV29-1; CDR3aa: SVEDEQGGYTDTQY
abundance: many; d_gene: TRBD1; j_gene: TRBJ1-4; v_gene: TRBV12-3/TRBV12-4; CDR3aa: ASSAWTGANEKLF
abundance: few; d_gene: NA; j_gene: TRBJ2-2; v_gene: TRBV6-2/TRBV6-3; CDR3aa: ASSYVGGARTGELF
abundance: few; d_gene: NA; j_gene: TRBJ2-3; v_gene: TRBV9; CDR3aa: ASSVSSYGTDTQY
abundance: NA; d_gene: TRBD2; j_gene: TRBJ2-3; v_gene: TRBV25-1; CDR3aa: ASSVLAGESGPDTQY
abundance: many; d_gene: NA; j_gene: TRBJ2-7; v_gene: TRBV28; CDR3aa: ASSFASSGVIYEQY
abundance: NA; d_gene: NA; j_gene: TRBJ1-2; v_gene: TRBV6-5; CDR3aa: ASSYAGLPGGGYT